The 21 T cell receptor beta chains in this list originate from one sample, sequenced in a study of blood T cell repertoires in COVID-19. Only in-frame clones appear in the TCRdb table, and some are missing; sequencing was by immunoSEQ multiplex PCR. The table includes roughly 72,000 clones, under 90% detected once. The sample was peripheral blood. The receptors derive from a man between 65 and 85 years old who had recovered from COVID-19.

The V call is TRBV6-5, the J call TRBJ2-1, with TRBD2 matching 9 bases. V was pared by 5 bases and J by 4 bases, with 6 bases of the junction left unmatched. The CDR3 sequence is 15 residues long. The germline V gene has CDR1 MNHEY and CDR2 SVGAGI. This chain's CDR3 is CASSLQRGAYNEQFF. The CDR3 coding sequence is TGTGCCAGCAGTCTACAGCGGGGGGCTTACAATGAGCAGTTCTTC.

This chain joins TRBV7-8 and TRBJ1-2; 9 nucleotides line up with TRBD1. V lost 1 base, J lost 4 bases, and 1 base stayed unmatched. Germline V CDR1 and CDR2: SGHVS, FQNEAQ. The CDR3 consists of 14 residues. CDR3: CASSLGQGVYGYTF. CDR3 nucleotides: TGTGCCAGCAGCTTAGGACAGGGGGTCTATGGCTACACCTTC. Full variable domain (outside the CDR3, taken from reference TRBV7-8 and TRBJ1-2): GAGVSQSPRYKVAKRGQDVALRCDPISGHVSLFWYQQALGQGPEFLTYFQNEAQLDKSGLPSDRFFAERPEGSVSTLKIQRTQQEDSAVYLCASSLGQGVYGYTFGSGTRLTVV.

This chain uses TRBV18 with TRBJ2-2, with TRBD2 matching 13 bases. V lost 3 bases and J lost 6; bases outside the gene matches: 10. The germline CDR1 and CDR2 sequences are KGHSH and LQKENI. The CDR3 length is 18 residues. CDR3 in DNA: TGTGCCAGCTCACCCCAGAGGACTAGCGGGAGTTTCGCCGGGGAGCTGTTTTTT. Translating gives CASSPQRTSGSFAGELFF.

Only a few counts were recorded for this clone. The genes are TRBV7-3 and TRBJ2-3; D unresolved. Germline V gene data show CDR1 as SGHTA and CDR2 as FQGTGA. Between the trimmed V and J ends, which lost 2 bases and 7 bases, there was a span of 16 bases. The CDR3 is 15 residues long. The CDR3 nucleotides are TGTGCCAGCAGCTTAGTAGGCGGCGGATTTCATACGCAGTATTTT. Translating it yields CASSLVGGGFHTQYF.

The chain couples TRBV5-1 to TRBJ2-2; tentative D call: TRBD1 (5 bases). The CDR3 spans 16 residues. Trimming left V 1 base short and J 0 bases short, with 10 bases between. Germline CDR1 reads SGHRS; CDR2 reads YFSETQ. CDR3 in DNA: TGCGCCAGCAGCTTGTTTCAGGGAACGAACACCGGGGAGCTGTTTTTT. It specifies CASSLFQGTNTGELFF.

This chain links TRBV4-3 with TRBJ2-6; TRBD2 is a possible D gene (6 bases). The ends were cut back, 0 bases at V and 4 bases at J, with 13 bases in the middle. The CDR3 loop spans 17 amino acids. Germline V lookup: CDR1 LGHNA, CDR2 YSLEER. CDR3 sequence (DNA): TGCGCCAGCAGCCAAGAGACACTAGCAGCGGGGGCCAACGTCCTGACTTTC. Translation: CASSQETLAAGANVLTF.

The DNA for the CDR3 is TGTGCCACCCAGAAGGGGCGGGACTACGAGCAGTACTTC. Amino acids: CATQKGRDYEQYF. The J gene is TRBJ2-7, the V gene TRBV24-1; D is perhaps TRBD2 (6 bases). Trimming removed 9 bases at V and 3 bases at J, with 14 bases between. Germline V gives CDR1 KGHDR, CDR2 SFDVKD. There are 13 residues in the CDR3.

J is TRBJ1-5 and V is TRBV6-5; a weak D match, TRBD1 (6 bases). The germline V and J ends were trimmed by 4 bases and 6 bases, with 10 bases remaining between them. Germline lookup yields CDR1 MNHEY and CDR2 SVGAGI. The CDR3 extends over 13 amino acids. DNA for the CDR3: TGTGCCAGCAGTTCCGGACAGTTTCAGCCCCAGCATTTT. Its translation is CASSSGQFQPQHF.

The chain uses TRBV4-2 and TRBJ2-7, with TRBD1 matching over 7 bases. The V segment lost 0 bases and the J segment 0 bases; nucleotides outside the gene matches: 5. Per the germline V gene, CDR1 is LGHNA and CDR2 is YNFKEQ. This CDR3 contains 16 residues. The CDR3 region is CASSQDPTGISYEQYF. CDR3 bases: TGTGCCAGCAGCCAAGATCCGACAGGGATCTCCTACGAGCAGTACTTC.

The chain couples TRBV5-6 to TRBJ1-5; perhaps TRBD1 as D (6 bases). Trimming shortened V by 2 bases and J by 3 bases, and 12 bases separated the two germline ends. Germline V gives CDR1 SGHDT, CDR2 YYEEEE. This CDR3 has 15 residues. The CDR3: CASSFGQSINQPQHF. In nucleotides, the CDR3 is TGTGCCAGCAGCTTCGGACAGTCGATCAATCAGCCCCAGCATTTT.

The sample holds one count of this clone. CDR3 sequence (DNA): TGTGCCACCAGCAGAGGAGGAGGTGGGGTAAATGAAAAACTGTTTTTT. It codes for CATSRGGGGVNEKLFF. V and J are TRBV15 and TRBJ1-4; D gene ambiguous. There are 16 residues in the CDR3. V lost 1 base to trimming and J lost 5 bases, with 14 bases between them. CDR1 and CDR2 (germline): LNHNV, YYDKDF (reference sequence).

The V gene is TRBV6-5, the J gene TRBJ2-2, with 7 bases that match TRBD1. The germline V gene has CDR1 MNHEY and CDR2 SVGAGI. The V and J ends lost 8 bases and 1 base, in that order; junction bases with no gene match: 7. The CDR3 runs to 15 residues. CDR3 amino acids: CASSRGGGNTGELFF. In nucleotides, the CDR3 is TGTGCCAGCTCCCGAGGGGGCGGGAACACCGGGGAGCTGTTTTTT.

The CDR3: CASSLPSGANVLTF. In nucleotides, the CDR3 is TGTGCCAGCAGCTTACCGAGTGGGGCCAACGTCCTGACTTTC. The chain is built from TRBV11-2 and TRBJ2-6; no reliable D call. Germline lookup yields CDR1 SGHAT and CDR2 FQNNGV. The CDR3 spans 14 residues. V shed 2 bases and J shed 3 bases, with 5 bases lying between them.

Sample share makes this clone medium-sized. The V gene is TRBV5-1, the J gene TRBJ2-7; 7 nucleotides line up with TRBD1. CDR1 SGHRS and CDR2 YFSETQ come from the germline V gene. The CDR3 has 17 residues. V lost 3 bases to trimming and J lost 3 bases; unmatched junction nucleotides: 15. The CDR3 bases are TGCGCCAGCAGCTCCCCGGACGGGACAGACTTCAACTACGAGCAGTACTTC. This encodes CASSSPDGTDFNYEQYF. Full variable domain (rest looked up from reference TRBV5-1 and TRBJ2-7): KAGVTQTPRYLIKTRGQQVTLSCSPISGHRSVSWYQQTPGQGLQFLFEYFSETQRNKGNFPGRFSGRQFSNSRSEMNVSTLELGDSALYLCASSSPDGTDFNYEQYFGPGTRLTVT.

This chain links TRBV24-1 with TRBJ1-2; a weak D match, TRBD1 (5 bases). The germline V gene encodes CDR1 KGHDR and CDR2 SFDVKD. CDR3 size: 12 residues. Trimming shortened V by 1 base and J by 6 bases, and 5 bases separated the two germline ends. The CDR3 DNA sequence: TGTGCCACCAGTGATTTACAGGATGGCTACACCTTC. Protein: CATSDLQDGYTF.

This clone has just a few counts. The V gene is TRBV11-2, the J gene TRBJ1-1; D is unresolved. The germline CDR1 and CDR2 sequences are SGHAT and FQNNGV. V was pared by 0 bases and J by 4 bases, with 9 bases between. The CDR3 has 14 amino acids. CDR3 nucleotide sequence: TGTGCCAGCAGCTTAGATCCGGGGAGCACTGAAGCTTTCTTT. Amino acid sequence: CASSLDPGSTEAFF.

The rearrangement links TRBV19 to TRBJ2-3, with D possibly matching TRBD1 (5 bases). The CDR3 is made up of 14 amino acids. Germline assignment: CDR1 LNHDA and CDR2 SQIVND (reference sequence). The V end was cut by 4 bases, the J end by 9 bases, with 17 bases between. This chain's CDR3 is CASSRTPSVGTQYF. CDR3 coding DNA: TGTGCCAGTAGTAGGACACCATCCGTGGGCACGCAGTATTTT. The whole variable domain, filled in from reference TRBV19 and TRBJ2-3, reads DGGITQSPKYLFRKEGQNVTLSCEQNLNHDAMYWYRQDPGQGLRLIYYSQIVNDFQKGDIAEGYSVSREKKESFPLTVTSAQKNPTAFYLCASSRTPSVGTQYFGPGTRLTVL.

V gene TRBV5-1 combines with J gene TRBJ2-5; maybe TRBD2 (5 bases). Germline V gene sequence: CDR1 SGHRS, CDR2 YFSETQ. V lost 4 bases and J lost 4, with 5 bases in between. CDR3 length: 11 amino acids. In DNA form, the CDR3 reads TGCGCCAGCAGCGGGAGAGAGACCCAGTACTTC. Protein: CASSGRETQYF.

The chain recombines TRBV24-1 with TRBJ1-5; weak D call: TRBD1 (5 bases). This CDR3 contains 14 residues. Trimming shortened V by 3 bases and J by 4 bases, and 9 bases separated the two germline ends. Germline CDR1 reads KGHDR; CDR2 reads SFDVKD. CDR3 sequence reads: CATSDGYRNQPQHF. Here the CDR3 DNA reads TGTGCCACCAGTGATGGTTACAGGAATCAGCCCCAGCATTTT.

The chain couples TRBV6-5 to TRBJ2-7; D possibly corresponds to TRBD1 (5 bases). Germline V gene sequence: CDR1 MNHEY, CDR2 SVGAGI. The CDR3 totals 14 residues. Trimming took off 4 bases at V and 2 bases at J, with 12 bases between the two ends. The CDR3 loop is CASSLSGLPYEQYF. DNA of the CDR3: TGTGCCAGCAGTTTATCAGGGCTCCCCTACGAGCAGTACTTC.

J is TRBJ1-5 and V is TRBV28; 8 nucleotides agree with TRBD1. Germline loops: CDR1 MDHEN, CDR2 SYDVKM. The CDR3 sequence is 18 residues long. The ends lost 2 bases at V and 1 base at J; junction bases unmatched: 10. CDR3 coding DNA: TGTGCCAGCAGTTTAAGGGGAAACAGGGGGATGAGCAATCAGCCCCAGCATTTT. Amino acids: CASSLRGNRGMSNQPQHF.